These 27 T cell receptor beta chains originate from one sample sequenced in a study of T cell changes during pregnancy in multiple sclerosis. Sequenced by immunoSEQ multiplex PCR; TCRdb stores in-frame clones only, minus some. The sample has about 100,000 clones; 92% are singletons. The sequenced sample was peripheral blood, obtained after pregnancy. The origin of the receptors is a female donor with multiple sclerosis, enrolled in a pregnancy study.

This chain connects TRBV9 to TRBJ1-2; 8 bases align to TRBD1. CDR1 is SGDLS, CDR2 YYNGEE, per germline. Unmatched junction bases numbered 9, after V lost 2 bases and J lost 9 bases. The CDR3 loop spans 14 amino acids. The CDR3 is CASSVATQGASYTF. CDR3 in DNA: TGTGCCAGCAGCGTGGCAACTCAGGGGGCCAGCTACACCTTC. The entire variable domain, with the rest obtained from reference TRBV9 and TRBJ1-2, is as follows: DSGVTQTPKHLITATGQRVTLRCSPRSGDLSVYWYQQSLDQGLQFLIQYYNGEERAKGNILERFSAQQFPDLHSELNLSSLELGDSALYFCASSVATQGASYTFGSGTRLTVV.

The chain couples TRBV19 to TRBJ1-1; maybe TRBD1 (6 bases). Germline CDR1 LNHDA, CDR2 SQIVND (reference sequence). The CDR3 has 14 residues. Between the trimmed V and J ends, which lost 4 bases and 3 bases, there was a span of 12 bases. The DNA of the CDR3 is TGTGCCAGTAGTAAGGGGGATGGCTACACTGAAGCTTTCTTT. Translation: CASSKGDGYTEAFF.

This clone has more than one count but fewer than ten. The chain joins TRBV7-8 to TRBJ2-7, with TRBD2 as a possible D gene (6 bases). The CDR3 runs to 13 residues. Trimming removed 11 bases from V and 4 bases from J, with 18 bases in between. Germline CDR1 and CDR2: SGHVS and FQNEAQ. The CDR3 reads CAVGGDFLYEQYF. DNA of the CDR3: TGTGCCGTCGGCGGGGACTTCCTATACGAGCAGTACTTC. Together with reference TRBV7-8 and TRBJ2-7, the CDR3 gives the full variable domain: GAGVSQSPRYKVAKRGQDVALRCDPISGHVSLFWYQQALGQGPEFLTYFQNEAQLDKSGLPSDRFFAERPEGSVSTLKIQRTQQEDSAVYLCAVGGDFLYEQYFGPGTRLTVT.

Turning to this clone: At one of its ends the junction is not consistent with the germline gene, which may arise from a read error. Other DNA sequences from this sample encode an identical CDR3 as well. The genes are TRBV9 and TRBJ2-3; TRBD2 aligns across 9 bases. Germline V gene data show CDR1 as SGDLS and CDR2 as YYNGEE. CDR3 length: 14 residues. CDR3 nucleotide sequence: TGTGCCAGCAGTGTAGCGGGAGAAGCAGATACGCAGTATTTT. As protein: CASSVAGEADTQYF.

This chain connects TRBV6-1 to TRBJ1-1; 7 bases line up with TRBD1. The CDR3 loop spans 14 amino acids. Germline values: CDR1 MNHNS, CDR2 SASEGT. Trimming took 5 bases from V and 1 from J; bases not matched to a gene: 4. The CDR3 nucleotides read TGTGCCAGCAGTCCCGGGACAGAGAACACTGAAGCTTTCTTT. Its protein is CASSPGTENTEAFF.

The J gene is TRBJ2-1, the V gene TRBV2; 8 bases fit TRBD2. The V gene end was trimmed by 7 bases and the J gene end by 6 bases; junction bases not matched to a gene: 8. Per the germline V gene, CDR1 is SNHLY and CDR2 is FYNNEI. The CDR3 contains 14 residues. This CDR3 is CASTPSGSLNEQFF. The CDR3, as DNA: TGTGCCAGCACCCCGAGCGGGAGTCTCAATGAGCAGTTCTTC.

The CDR3 loop is CASSFWDSSYNEQFF. The CDR3 DNA reads as TGTGCCAGCAGTTTTTGGGACAGTTCCTACAATGAGCAGTTCTTC. The J gene is TRBJ2-1, the V gene TRBV27; 7 nucleotides agree with TRBD1. J was trimmed by 1 base and V by 3 bases; bases with no gene match: 3. The CDR3 covers 15 residues. Germline values: CDR1 MNHEY, CDR2 SMNVEV (reference sequence).

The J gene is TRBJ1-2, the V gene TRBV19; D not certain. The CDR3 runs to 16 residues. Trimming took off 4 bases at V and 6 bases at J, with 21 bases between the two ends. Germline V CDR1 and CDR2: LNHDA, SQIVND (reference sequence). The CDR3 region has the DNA TGTGCCAGTAGTACCCCTAGGGCAGGACGGAGGGATGGCTACACCTTC. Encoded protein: CASSTPRAGRRDGYTF.

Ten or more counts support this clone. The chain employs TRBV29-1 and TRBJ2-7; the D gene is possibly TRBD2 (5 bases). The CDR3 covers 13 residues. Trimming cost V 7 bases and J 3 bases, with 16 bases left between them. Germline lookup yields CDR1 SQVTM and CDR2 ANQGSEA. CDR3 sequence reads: CSGGSGEGYEQYF. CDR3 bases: TGCAGCGGGGGATCTGGAGAGGGCTACGAGCAGTACTTC.

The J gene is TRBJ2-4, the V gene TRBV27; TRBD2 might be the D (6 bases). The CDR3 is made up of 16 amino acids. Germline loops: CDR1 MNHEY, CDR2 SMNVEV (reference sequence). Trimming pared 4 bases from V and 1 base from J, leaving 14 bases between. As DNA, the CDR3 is TGTGCCAGCAGTTCCCCCGGGAGTCTGGCCAAAAACATTCAGTACTTC. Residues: CASSSPGSLAKNIQYF.

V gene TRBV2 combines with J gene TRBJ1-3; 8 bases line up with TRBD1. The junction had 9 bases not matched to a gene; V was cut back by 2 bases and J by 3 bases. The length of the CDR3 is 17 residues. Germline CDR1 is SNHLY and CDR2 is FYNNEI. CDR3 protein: CASSEFRQGTIGNTIYF. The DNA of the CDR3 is TGTGCCAGCAGTGAATTTCGACAGGGGACGATTGGAAACACCATATATTTT.

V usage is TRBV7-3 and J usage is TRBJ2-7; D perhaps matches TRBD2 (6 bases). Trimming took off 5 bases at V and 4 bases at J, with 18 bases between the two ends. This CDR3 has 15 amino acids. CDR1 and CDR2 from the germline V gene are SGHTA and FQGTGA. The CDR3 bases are TGTGCCAGCAGCCTGGAAGCGGGCCCGGATTACGAGCAGTACTTC. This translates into CASSLEAGPDYEQYF.

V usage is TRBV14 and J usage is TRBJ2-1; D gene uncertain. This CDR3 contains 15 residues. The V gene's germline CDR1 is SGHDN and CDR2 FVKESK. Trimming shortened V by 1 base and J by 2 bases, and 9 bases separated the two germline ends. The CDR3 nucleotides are TGTGCCAGCAGCCAAGTAGCTAGGACCTACAATGAGCAGTTCTTC. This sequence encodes CASSQVARTYNEQFF.

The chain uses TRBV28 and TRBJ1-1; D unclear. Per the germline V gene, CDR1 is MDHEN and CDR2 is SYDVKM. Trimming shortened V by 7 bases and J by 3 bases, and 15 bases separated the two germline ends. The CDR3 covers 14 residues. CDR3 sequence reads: CASNPLSEDTEAFF. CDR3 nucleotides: TGTGCCAGCAATCCCTTGAGTGAGGACACTGAAGCTTTCTTT.

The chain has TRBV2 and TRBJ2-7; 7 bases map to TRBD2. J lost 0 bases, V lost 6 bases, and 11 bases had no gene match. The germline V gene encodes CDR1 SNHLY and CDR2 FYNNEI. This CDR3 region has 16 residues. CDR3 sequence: CASRGPGLQHSYEQYF. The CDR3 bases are TGTGCCAGCAGAGGGCCGGGACTACAACACTCCTACGAGCAGTACTTC. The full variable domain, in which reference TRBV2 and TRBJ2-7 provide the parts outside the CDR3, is EPEVTQTPSHQVTQMGQEVILRCVPISNHLYFYWYRQILGQKVEFLVSFYNNEISEKSEIFDDQFSVERPDGSNFTLKIRSTKLEDSAMYFCASRGPGLQHSYEQYFGPGTRLTVT.

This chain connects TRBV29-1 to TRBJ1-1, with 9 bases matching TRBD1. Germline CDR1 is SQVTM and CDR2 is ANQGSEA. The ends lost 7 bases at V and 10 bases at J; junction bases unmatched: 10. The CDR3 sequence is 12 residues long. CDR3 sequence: CSATQGAEGAFF. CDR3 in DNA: TGCAGCGCAACACAGGGGGCAGAGGGAGCTTTCTTT.

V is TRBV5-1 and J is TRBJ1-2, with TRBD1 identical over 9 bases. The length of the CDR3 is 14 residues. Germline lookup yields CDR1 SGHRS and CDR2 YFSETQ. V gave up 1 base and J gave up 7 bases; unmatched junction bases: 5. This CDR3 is CASSLPGQGPGYTF. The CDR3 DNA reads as TGCGCCAGCAGCTTGCCGGGACAGGGCCCTGGCTACACCTTC.

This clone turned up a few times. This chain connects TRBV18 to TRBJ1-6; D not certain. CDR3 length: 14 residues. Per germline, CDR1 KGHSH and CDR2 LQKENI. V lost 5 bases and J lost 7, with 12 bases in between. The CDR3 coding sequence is TGTGCCAGCTCAACCGGGGTGGGAAATTCACCCCTCCACTTT. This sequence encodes CASSTGVGNSPLHF.

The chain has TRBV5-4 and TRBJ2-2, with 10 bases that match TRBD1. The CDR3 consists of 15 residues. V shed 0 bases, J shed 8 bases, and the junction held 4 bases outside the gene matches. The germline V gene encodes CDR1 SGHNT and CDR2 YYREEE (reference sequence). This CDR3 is CASSLGGQGVGELFF. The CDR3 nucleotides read TGTGCCAGCAGCTTGGGAGGACAGGGGGTTGGGGAGCTGTTTTTT.

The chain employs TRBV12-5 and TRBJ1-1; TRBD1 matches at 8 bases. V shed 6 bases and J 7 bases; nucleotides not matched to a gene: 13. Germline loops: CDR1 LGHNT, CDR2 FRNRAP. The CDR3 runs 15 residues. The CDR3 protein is CASGNPSRDRSEAFF. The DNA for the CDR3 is TGTGCTAGTGGCAATCCCTCTCGGGACAGGAGTGAAGCTTTCTTT.

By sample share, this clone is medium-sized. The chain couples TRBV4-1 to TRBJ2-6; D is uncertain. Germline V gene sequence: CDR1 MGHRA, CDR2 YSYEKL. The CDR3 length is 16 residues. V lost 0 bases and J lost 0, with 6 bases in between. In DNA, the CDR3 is TGCGCCAGCAGCCAAGATCCGTTCTCTGGGGCCAACGTCCTGACTTTC. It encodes CASSQDPFSGANVLTF.

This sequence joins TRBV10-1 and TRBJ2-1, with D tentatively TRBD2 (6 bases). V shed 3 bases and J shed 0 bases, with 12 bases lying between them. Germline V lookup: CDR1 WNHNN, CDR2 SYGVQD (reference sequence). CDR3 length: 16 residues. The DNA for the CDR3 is TGCGCCAGCAGTGACTGGGGGAGGAGCTCCTACAATGAGCAGTTCTTC. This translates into CASSDWGRSSYNEQFF.

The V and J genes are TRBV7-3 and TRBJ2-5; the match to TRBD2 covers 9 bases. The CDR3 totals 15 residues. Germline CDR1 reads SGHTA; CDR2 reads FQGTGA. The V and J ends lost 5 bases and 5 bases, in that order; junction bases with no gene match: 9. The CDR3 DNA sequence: TGTGCCAGCAGCGCGAGCGGGAGGCGGGCGGAGACCCAGTACTTC. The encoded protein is CASSASGRRAETQYF. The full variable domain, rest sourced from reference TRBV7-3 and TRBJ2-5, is GAGVSQTPSNKVTEKGKYVELRCDPISGHTALYWYRQSLGQGPEFLIYFQGTGAADDSGLPNDRFFAVRPEGSVSTLKIQRTERGDSAVYLCASSASGRRAETQYFGPGTRLLVL.

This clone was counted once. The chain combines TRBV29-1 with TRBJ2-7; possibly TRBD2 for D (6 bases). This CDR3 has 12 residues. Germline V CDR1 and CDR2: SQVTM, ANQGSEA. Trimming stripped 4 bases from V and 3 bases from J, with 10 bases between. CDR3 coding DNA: TGCAGCGTTGGGAGGAGGGACTACGAGCAGTACTTC. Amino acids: CSVGRRDYEQYF.

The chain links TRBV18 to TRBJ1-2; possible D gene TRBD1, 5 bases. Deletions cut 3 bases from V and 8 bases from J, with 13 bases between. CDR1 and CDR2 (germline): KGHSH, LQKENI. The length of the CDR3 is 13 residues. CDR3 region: CASSPQGTGGYTF. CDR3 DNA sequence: TGTGCCAGCTCACCCCAGGGTACTGGGGGCTACACCTTC.

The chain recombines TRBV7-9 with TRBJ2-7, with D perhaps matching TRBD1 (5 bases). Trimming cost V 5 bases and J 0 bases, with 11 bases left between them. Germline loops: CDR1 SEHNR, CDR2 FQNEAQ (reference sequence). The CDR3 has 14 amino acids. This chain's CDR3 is CASSQQENSYEQYF. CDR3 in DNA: TGTGCCAGCAGCCAACAGGAAAACTCCTACGAGCAGTACTTC.

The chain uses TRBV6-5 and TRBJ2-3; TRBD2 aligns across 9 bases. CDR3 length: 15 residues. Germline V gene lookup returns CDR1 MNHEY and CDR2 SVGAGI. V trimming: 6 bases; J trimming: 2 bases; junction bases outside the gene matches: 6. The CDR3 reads CASRSSGVLTDTQYF. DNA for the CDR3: TGTGCCAGCAGGTCTAGCGGGGTACTCACAGATACGCAGTATTTT.